Included here is one T cell receptor (beta chain) sequence, with context. Antigen: not known. The data were taken from a study of T cell repertoires in cytomegalovirus infection. Across the study: It was recently identified HLA-C-restricted and well-studied HLA-B-restricted CMV epitopes that the study used. It was the public TCR beta signatures that indicated both CMV infection and matching HLA type. Whole-study findings and limits: Carriers of CMV plus the relevant HLA were identified by cumulative public TCR beta family frequency. CMV-specific TCR beta clonotypes restricted by HLA-C were the ones dominating the ex vivo response.

The CDR3 has 17 amino acids. Looked up from germline, CDR1 is MGHRA and CDR2 is YSYEKL. V trimming: 3 bases; J trimming: 6 bases; junction bases outside the gene matches: 11. TCRdb re-called the reads through MiXCR, storing one row per CDR3 protein. Among 900,000 to 950,000 distinct CDR3 sequences, roughly 30% were seen once, and the ten largest hold about 14%. This specimen consisted of cultured CD8+ T cells from PBMCs, obtained from culture after CMV antigen stimulation. This TCR was recovered from a human donor in good health (CMV status not recorded). Some clones in this sample may be carry-over from other donors' samples. V is TRBV4-1 and J is TRBJ1-2; TRBD1 matches 12 bases. DNA for the CDR3: TGCGCCAGCAGCCAGGGTAGCCCGGGACAGGGGGCGAATGGCTACACCTTC. Its protein is CASSQGSPGQGANGYTF.